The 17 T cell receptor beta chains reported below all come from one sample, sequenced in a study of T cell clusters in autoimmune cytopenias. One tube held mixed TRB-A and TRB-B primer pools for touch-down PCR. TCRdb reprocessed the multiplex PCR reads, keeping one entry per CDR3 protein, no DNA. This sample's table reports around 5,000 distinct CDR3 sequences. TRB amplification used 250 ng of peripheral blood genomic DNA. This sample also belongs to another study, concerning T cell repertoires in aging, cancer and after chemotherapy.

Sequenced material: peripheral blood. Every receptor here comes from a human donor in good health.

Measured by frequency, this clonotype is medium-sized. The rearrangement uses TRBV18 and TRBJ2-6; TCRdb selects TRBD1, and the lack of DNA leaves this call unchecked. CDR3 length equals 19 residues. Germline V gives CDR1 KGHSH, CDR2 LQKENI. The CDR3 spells CASSPPRGRLLSGANVLTF.

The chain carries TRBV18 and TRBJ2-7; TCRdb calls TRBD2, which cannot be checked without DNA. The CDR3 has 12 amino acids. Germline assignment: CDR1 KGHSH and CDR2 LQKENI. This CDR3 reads CASSELAGEQYF.

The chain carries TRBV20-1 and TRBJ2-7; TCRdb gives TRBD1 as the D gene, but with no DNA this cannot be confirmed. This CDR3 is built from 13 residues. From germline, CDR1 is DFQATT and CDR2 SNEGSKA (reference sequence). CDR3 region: CSASGWSSYEQYF.

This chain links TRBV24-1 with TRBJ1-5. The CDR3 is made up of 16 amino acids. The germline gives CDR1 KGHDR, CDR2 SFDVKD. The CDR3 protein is CATSDLPSLSNQPQHF.

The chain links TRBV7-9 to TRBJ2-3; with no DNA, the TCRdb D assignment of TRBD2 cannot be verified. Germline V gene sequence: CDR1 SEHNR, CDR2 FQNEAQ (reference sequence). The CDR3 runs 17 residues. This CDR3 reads CASSFISPRSGTDTQYF. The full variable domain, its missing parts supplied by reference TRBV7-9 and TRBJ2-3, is DTGVSQNPRHKITKRGQNVTFRCDPISEHNRLYWYRQTLGQGPEFLTYFQNEAQLEKSRLLSDRFSAERPKGSFSTLEIQRTEQGDSAMYLCASSFISPRSGTDTQYFGPGTRLTVL.

The CDR3: CASTDFAETQYF. The chain is built from TRBV19 and TRBJ2-5. CDR1 and CDR2 (germline): LNHDA, SQIVND (reference sequence). This CDR3 is 12 amino acids long.

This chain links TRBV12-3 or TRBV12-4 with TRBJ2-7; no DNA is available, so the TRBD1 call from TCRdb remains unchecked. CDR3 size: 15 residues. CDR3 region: CASSLSPTGTDEQYF.

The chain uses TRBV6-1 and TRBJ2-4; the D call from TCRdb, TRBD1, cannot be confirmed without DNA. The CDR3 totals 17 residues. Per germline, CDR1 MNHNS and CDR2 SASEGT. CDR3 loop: CASSELGTKLAKNIQYF.

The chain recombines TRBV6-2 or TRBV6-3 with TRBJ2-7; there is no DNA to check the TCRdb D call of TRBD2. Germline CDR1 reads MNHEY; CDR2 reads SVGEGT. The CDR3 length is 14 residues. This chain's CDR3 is CATRELAAYYEQYF.

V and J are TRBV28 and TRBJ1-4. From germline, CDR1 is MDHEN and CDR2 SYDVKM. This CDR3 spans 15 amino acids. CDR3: CASSFPKETNEKLFF.

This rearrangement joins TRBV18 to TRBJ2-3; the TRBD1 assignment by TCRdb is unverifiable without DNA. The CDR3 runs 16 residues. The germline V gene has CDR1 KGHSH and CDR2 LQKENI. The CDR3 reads CASSTGVGTGLDTQYF.

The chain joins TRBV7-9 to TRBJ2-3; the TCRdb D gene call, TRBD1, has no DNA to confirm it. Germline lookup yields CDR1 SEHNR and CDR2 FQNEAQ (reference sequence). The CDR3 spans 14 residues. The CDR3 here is CASSLGQRLDTQYF.

Here the CDR3 reads CASSPGRLSGNTIYF. The chain has TRBV18 and TRBJ1-3. The CDR3 is made up of 15 amino acids. Looked up from germline, CDR1 is KGHSH and CDR2 is LQKENI.

The CDR3 sequence is CASSPDMAGRRPQHF. The chain has TRBV19 and TRBJ1-5. Germline lookup yields CDR1 LNHDA and CDR2 SQIVND (reference sequence). This CDR3 has 15 amino acids.

CDR3 protein: CASSPNLGFNTQYF. This chain links TRBV27 with TRBJ2-3. In germline, CDR1 is MNHEY, CDR2 SMNVEV (reference sequence). This CDR3 contains 14 residues.

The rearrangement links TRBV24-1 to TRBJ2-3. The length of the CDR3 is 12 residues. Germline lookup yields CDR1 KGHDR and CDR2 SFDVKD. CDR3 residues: CATSTTSDTQYF.

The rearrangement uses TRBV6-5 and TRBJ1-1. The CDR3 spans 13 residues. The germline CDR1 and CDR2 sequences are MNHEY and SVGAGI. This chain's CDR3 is CASRGTANTEAFF.